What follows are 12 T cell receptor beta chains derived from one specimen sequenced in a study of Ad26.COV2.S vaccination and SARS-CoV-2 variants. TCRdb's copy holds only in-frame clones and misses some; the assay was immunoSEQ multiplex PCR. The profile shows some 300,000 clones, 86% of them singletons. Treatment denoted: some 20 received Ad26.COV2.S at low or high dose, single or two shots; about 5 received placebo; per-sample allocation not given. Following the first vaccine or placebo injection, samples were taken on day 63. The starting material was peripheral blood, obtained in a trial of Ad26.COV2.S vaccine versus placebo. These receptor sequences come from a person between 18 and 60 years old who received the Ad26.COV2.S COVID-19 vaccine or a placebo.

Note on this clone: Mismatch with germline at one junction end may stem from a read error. CDR3 DNA: TGTGCCAGTAGTCTTGGGGCTGGAGACACCATATATTTT. Translating gives CASSLGAGDTIYF. This chain uses TRBV19 with TRBJ1-3; D perhaps matches TRBD1 (5 bases). Looked up from germline, CDR1 is LNHDA and CDR2 is SQIVND (reference sequence). The CDR3 runs to 13 residues. Supplemented by reference TRBV19 and TRBJ1-3, the full variable domain reads DGGITQSPKYLFRKEGQNVTLSCEQNLNHDAMYWYRQDPGQGLRLIYYSQIVNDFQKGDIAEGYSVSREKKESFPLTVTSAQKNPTAFYLCASSLGAGDTIYFGEGSWLTVV.

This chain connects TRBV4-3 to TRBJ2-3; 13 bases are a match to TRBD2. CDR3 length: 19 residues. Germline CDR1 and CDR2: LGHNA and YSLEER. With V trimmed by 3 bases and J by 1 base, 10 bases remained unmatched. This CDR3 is CASSQGRTSGGKGTDTQYF. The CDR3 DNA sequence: TGCGCCAGCAGCCAGGGAAGGACTAGCGGGGGAAAAGGCACAGATACGCAGTATTTT.

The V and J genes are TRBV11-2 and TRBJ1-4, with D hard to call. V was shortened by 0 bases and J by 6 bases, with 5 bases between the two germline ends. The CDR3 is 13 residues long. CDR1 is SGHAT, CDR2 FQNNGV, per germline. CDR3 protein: CASSLDVDEKLFF. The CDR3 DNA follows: TGTGCCAGCAGCTTAGATGTCGATGAAAAACTGTTTTTT.

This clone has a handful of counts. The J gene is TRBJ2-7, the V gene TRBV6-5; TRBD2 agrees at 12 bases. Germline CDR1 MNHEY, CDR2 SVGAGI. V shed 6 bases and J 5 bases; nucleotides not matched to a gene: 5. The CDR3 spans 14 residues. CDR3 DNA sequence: TGTGCCAGCAGCCGACTAGCGGGGGTGAACGAGCAGTACTTC. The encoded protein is CASSRLAGVNEQYF.

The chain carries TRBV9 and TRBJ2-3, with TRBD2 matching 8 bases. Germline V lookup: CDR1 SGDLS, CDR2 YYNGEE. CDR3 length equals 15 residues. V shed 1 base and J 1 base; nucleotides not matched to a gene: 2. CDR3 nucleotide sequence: TGTGCCAGCAGCGTACAAGCGGGGGGCACAGATACGCAGTATTTT. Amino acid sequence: CASSVQAGGTDTQYF.

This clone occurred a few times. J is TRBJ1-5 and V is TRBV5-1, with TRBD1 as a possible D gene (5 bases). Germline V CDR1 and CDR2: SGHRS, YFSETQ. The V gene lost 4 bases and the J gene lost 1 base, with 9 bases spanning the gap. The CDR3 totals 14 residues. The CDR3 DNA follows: TGCGCCAGCAGCGCGGGGGGGAGCAATCAGCCCCAGCATTTT. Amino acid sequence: CASSAGGSNQPQHF.

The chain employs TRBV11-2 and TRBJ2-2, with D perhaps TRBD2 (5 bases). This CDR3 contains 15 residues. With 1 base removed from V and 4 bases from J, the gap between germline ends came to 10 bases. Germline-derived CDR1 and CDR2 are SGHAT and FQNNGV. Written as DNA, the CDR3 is TGTGCCAGCAGCTTAGTCAAGGGAGTCACCGGGGAGCTGTTTTTT. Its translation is CASSLVKGVTGELFF.

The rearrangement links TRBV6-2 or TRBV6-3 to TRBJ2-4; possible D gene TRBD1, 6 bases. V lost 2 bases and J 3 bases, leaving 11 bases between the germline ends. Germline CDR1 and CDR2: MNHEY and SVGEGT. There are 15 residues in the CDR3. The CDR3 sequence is CASSYPQGNKNIQYF. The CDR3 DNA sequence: TGTGCCAGCAGTTACCCACAGGGAAACAAAAACATTCAGTACTTC.

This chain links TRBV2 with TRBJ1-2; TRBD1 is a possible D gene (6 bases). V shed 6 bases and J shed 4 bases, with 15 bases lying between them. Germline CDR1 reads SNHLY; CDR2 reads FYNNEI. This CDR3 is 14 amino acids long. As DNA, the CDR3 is TGTGCCAGCAGGGAACAGGGATCCTCCTATGGCTACACCTTC. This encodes CASREQGSSYGYTF.

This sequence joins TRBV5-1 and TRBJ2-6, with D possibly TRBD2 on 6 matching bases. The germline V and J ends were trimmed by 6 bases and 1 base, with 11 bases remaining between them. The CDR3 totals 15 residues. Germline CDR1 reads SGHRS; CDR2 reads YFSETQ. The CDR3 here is CASTLGTSGANVLTF. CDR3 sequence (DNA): TGCGCCAGCACTCTCGGGACTTCTGGGGCCAACGTCCTGACTTTC.

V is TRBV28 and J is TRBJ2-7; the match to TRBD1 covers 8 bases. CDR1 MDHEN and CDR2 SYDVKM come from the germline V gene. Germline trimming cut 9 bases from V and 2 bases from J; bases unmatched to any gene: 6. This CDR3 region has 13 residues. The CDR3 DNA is TGTGCCAGTTTGGACAGGGACCCCTACGAGCAGTACTTC. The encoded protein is CASLDRDPYEQYF.

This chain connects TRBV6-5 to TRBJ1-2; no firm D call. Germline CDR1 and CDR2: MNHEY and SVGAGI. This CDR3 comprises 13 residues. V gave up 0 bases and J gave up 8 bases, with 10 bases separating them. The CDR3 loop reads CASSYSQQTGYTF. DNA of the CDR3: TGTGCCAGCAGTTACTCACAACAAACGGGCTACACCTTC.